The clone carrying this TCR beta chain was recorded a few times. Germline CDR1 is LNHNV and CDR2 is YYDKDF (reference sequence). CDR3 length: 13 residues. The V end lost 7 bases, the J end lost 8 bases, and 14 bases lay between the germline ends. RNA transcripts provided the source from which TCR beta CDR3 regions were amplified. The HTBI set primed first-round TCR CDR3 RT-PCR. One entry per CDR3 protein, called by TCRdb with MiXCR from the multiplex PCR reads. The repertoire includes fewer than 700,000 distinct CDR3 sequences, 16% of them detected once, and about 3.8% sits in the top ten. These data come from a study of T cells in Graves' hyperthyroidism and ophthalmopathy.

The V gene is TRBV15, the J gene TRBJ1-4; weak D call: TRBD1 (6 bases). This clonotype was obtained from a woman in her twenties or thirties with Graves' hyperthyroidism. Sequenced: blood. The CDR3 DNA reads TGTGCCACCAATCGGGGACAAACGGAAAAACTGTTTTTT. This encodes CATNRGQTEKLFF.